This is a list of T cell receptor beta chains from one sample in a study of CD8+ T cells in alopecia areata. Produced via immunoSEQ multiplex PCR; TCRdb's table is partial and in-frame only. Of more than 200,000 clones listed, less than 45% are singletons. The material was CD4+ T cells sorted from blood, obtained at approximately week 36, from a patient treated with tofacitinib. The receptors were gathered from a human donor with alopecia areata. CDR3s include the opening cysteine and the closing phenylalanine or tryptophan. D genes are given only for firm matches. Some rows mark clone size as missing; the rest say once, few, many or name a class of expanded clone.

TRBV5-1	-	-	TRBJ2-5	14	CASSLDSGAQTQYF	TGCGCCAGCAGCTTGGACTCTGGGGCCCAGACCCAGTACTTC
TRBV5-1	TRBD2	-	TRBJ2-2	17	CASSCLAGDKDTGELFF	TGCGCCAGCAGTTGCCTAGCGGGAGATAAGGACACCGGGGAGCTGTTTTTT
TRBV19	TRBD2	-	TRBJ2-1	16	CASAREGTSGIHEQFF	TGTGCCAGTGCGAGGGAGGGGACTAGCGGGATCCATGAGCAGTTCTTC
TRBV4-2	-	-	TRBJ2-7	13	CASSRDGPYEQYF	TGTGCCAGCAGCCGGGACGGCCCCTACGAGCAGTACTTC
TRBV7-9	TRBD2	-	TRBJ2-1	14	CASKHSGTYNEQFF	TGTGCCAGCAAACATAGCGGGACTTACAATGAGCAGTTCTTC
TRBV27	TRBD2	-	TRBJ2-1	15	CASSPQAGEYNEQFF	TGTGCCAGCAGTCCTCAAGCGGGAGAGTACAATGAGCAGTTCTTC
TRBV4-1	TRBD1	-	TRBJ1-4	17	CASSPYLQGAGNEKLFF	TGCGCCAGCAGCCCTTACCTACAGGGGGCAGGTAATGAAAAACTGTTTTTT
TRBV13	-	few	TRBJ2-7	17	CASSPRGYLGITYEQYF	TGTGCCAGCAGCCCCAGGGGCTACCTGGGAATTACCTACGAGCAGTACTTC
TRBV25-1	TRBD1	few	TRBJ1-1	18	CASSERIGDRGRSTEAFF	TGTGCCAGCAGTGAACGCATAGGGGACAGGGGCAGGAGCACTGAAGCTTTCTTT
TRBV7-8	-	-	TRBJ2-3	13	CASSLAVTDTQYF	TGTGCCAGCAGCCTGGCAGTCACAGATACGCAGTATTTT
TRBV29-1	-	-	TRBJ2-7	14	CSVGVGLSSYEQYF	TGCAGCGTTGGGGTAGGGCTCTCCTCCTACGAGCAGTACTTC
TRBV7-2	-	-	TRBJ2-5	15	CASSSTQTEFETQYF	TGTGCCAGCAGCTCAACCCAGACGGAATTCGAGACCCAGTACTTC
TRBV2	TRBD2	many	TRBJ2-1	18	CASSEALGTSGIGIEQFF	TGTGCCAGCAGTGAAGCGCTGGGGACTAGCGGGATCGGCATTGAGCAGTTCTTC
TRBV7-2	-	many	TRBJ2-1	11	CASSPDIWQFF	TGTGCCAGCAGCCCCGACATATGGCAGTTCTTC
TRBV5-6	-	-	TRBJ2-7	15	CASSLRGTATYEQYF	TGTGCCAGCAGCTTGCGTGGGACTGCTACCTACGAGCAGTACTTC
TRBV29-1	-	-	TRBJ2-5	9	CSAGETQYF	TGCAGCGCAGGGGAGACCCAGTACTTC
TRBV28	-	few	TRBJ2-5	13	CASSPGRRETQYF	TGTGCCAGCAGCCCAGGCCGTAGGGAGACCCAGTACTTC
TRBV19	TRBD2	-	TRBJ2-1	16	CASWASGRGGSNEQFF	TGTGCCAGTTGGGCTAGCGGGAGAGGGGGGAGCAATGAGCAGTTCTTC
TRBV6-1	-	-	TRBJ1-2	10	CASSELGYTF	TGTGCCAGCAGTGAATTGGGCTACACCTTC
TRBV6-1	-	few	TRBJ2-7	13	CASSEQGKGEQYF	TGTGCCAGCAGTGAACAGGGTAAGGGCGAGCAGTACTTC
TRBV27	-	-	TRBJ2-6	16	CASSLALISGANVLTF	TGTGCCAGCAGTTTAGCTCTGATCTCTGGGGCCAACGTCCTGACTTTC
TRBV27	TRBD1	-	TRBJ1-2	15	CASSSPRQGAYGYTF	TGTGCCAGCAGTTCTCCCCGGCAGGGGGCCTATGGCTACACCTTC
TRBV25-1	TRBD1	-	TRBJ1-5	14	CASSGDRGNQPQHF	TGTGCCAGCAGTGGGGACAGGGGGAATCAGCCCCAGCATTTT
TRBV7-2	TRBD2	few	TRBJ2-1	15	CASSLTSGKRGEQFF	TGTGCCAGCAGCCTCACTAGCGGGAAACGGGGTGAGCAGTTCTTC
TRBV23-1	-	-	TRBJ1-1	16	CASSLQRIPSNTEAFF	TGCGCCAGCAGTTTACAGAGGATACCCTCGAACACTGAAGCTTTCTTT
TRBV5-6	-	few	TRBJ2-6	16	CASSPPRVSGANVLTF	TGTGCCAGCAGCCCCCCCCGGGTTTCTGGGGCCAACGTCCTGACTTTC
TRBV10-3	-	-	TRBJ2-7	13	CAISESPGREQYF	TGTGCCATCAGTGAGTCGCCAGGGCGCGAGCAGTACTTC
TRBV27	TRBD2	-	TRBJ2-5	15	CASSVRLAGGETQYF	TGTGCCAGCAGTGTCCGACTAGCGGGAGGGGAGACCCAGTACTTC
TRBV4-1	-	-	TRBJ2-5	13	CASSQTSGETQYF	TGCGCCAGCAGCCAAACTTCTGGAGAGACCCAGTACTTC
TRBV19	-	-	TRBJ2-4	16	CASSFQVAGIQNIQYF	TGTGCCAGTAGTTTCCAGGTCGCCGGGATCCAAAACATTCAGTACTTC
TRBV28	-	few	TRBJ2-1	14	CAQPGRYSINEQFF	TGTGCGCAGCCGGGTCGGTACTCCATCAATGAGCAGTTCTTC
TRBV29-1	TRBD1	-	TRBJ2-3	12	CSVRRGPDTQYF	TGCAGCGTTCGCAGGGGGCCAGATACGCAGTATTTT
TRBV2	-	-	TRBJ2-5	13	CASMGRERETQYF	TGTGCCAGCATGGGCCGGGAGAGGGAGACCCAGTACTTC
TRBV7-2	-	-	TRBJ2-5	16	CASGKEGRRDQETQYF	TGTGCCAGCGGGAAGGAGGGGCGGAGGGACCAAGAGACCCAGTACTTC
TRBV15	-	few	TRBJ2-5	15	CATSRDLGGDETQYF	TGTGCCACCAGCAGAGATCTCGGAGGGGACGAGACCCAGTACTTC
TRBV30	TRBD1	-	TRBJ1-4	13	CAWSTGRGEKLFF	TGTGCCTGGTCGACAGGGCGAGGAGAAAAACTGTTTTTT
TRBV14	-	few	TRBJ2-2	13	CASSLWETGELFF	TGTGCCAGCAGCTTATGGGAAACCGGGGAGCTGTTTTTT
TRBV5-1	-	-	TRBJ2-3	14	CASSFGGDTDTQYF	TGCGCCAGCAGCTTTGGAGGAGACACAGATACGCAGTATTTT
TRBV30	-	once	TRBJ2-1	12	CAWRRVNGEQFF	TGTGCCTGGAGAAGGGTGAACGGTGAGCAGTTCTTC
TRBV2	-	many	TRBJ2-7	15	CASNPDGSLVYEQYF	TGTGCCAGCAACCCTGACGGAAGTCTCGTCTACGAGCAGTACTTC
TRBV7-3	-	-	TRBJ2-3	15	CASSFRLGGADTQYF	TGTGCCAGCAGCTTTAGACTAGGGGGCGCAGATACGCAGTATTTT
TRBV2	TRBD1	-	TRBJ1-2	15	CASSERTGANYGYTF	TGTGCCAGCAGTGAGAGGACAGGGGCCAACTATGGCTACACCTTC
TRBV30	-	-	TRBJ2-7	11	CAWSRDNEQYF	TGTGCCTGGAGTCGGGACAACGAGCAGTACTTC
TRBV4-3	-	-	TRBJ2-4	19	CASSQDRGGTGRSKNIQYF	TGCGCCAGCAGCCAAGATCGCGGGGGGACAGGGCGTTCCAAAAACATTCAGTACTTC
TRBV9	-	-	TRBJ1-3	16	CASSVSRRDSGNTIYF	TGTGCCAGCAGCGTAAGCAGGCGAGACTCTGGAAACACCATATATTTT
TRBV5-7	-	few	TRBJ2-5	13	CASTPRGIETQYF	TGTGCCAGCACCCCTCGGGGGATTGAGACCCAGTACTTC
TRBV7-9	-	once	TRBJ2-3	15	CASSQGLFVGDTQYF	TGTGCCAGCAGCCAAGGACTGTTCGTGGGAGATACGCAGTATTTT
TRBV7-9	-	-	TRBJ2-3	16	CASTPPPATPQDTQYF	TGTGCCAGCACTCCGCCGCCAGCTACCCCCCAAGATACGCAGTATTTT
TRBV9	TRBD2	once	TRBJ2-5	16	CASSVGSSGLQETQYF	TGTGCCAGCAGCGTTGGGTCTAGCGGGCTTCAAGAGACCCAGTACTTC
TRBV5-1	TRBD1	-	TRBJ2-5	14	CASSARTGGETQYF	TGCGCCAGCAGCGCGAGGACAGGGGGCGAGACCCAGTACTTC
TRBV4-1	-	few	TRBJ2-5	15	CASSQRGITGETQYF	TGCGCCAGCAGCCAACGCGGGATCACGGGAGAGACCCAGTACTTC
TRBV30	TRBD1	-	TRBJ1-5	17	CAWTTGQRTHSNQPQHF	TGTGCCTGGACTACGGGACAGCGGACTCATAGCAATCAGCCCCAGCATTTT
TRBV29-1	-	-	TRBJ1-1	15	CSVSPLQIMNTEAFF	TGCAGCGTGTCGCCCTTACAGATAATGAACACTGAAGCTTTCTTT
TRBV30	-	-	TRBJ1-2	11	CAWSAKALPFF	TGTGCCTGGAGTGCCAAGGCCCTACCCTTCTTC
TRBV29-1	-	few	TRBJ2-7	13	CSAGGGGEYEQYF	TGCAGCGCTGGGGGTGGGGGAGAATACGAGCAGTACTTC
TRBV15	-	-	TRBJ1-3	14	CATSNPGPGNTIYF	TGTGCCACCAGCAACCCGGGGCCTGGAAACACCATATATTTT
TRBV27	TRBD2	-	TRBJ2-1	15	CASSPSGLAAKNEFF	TGTGCCAGCAGTCCCTCAGGACTAGCGGCAAAAAACGAGTTCTTC
TRBV30	-	-	TRBJ1-1	17	CAWSVSRRQGLRTEAFF	TGTGCCTGGAGTGTTTCCAGGAGACAAGGCCTGCGGACTGAAGCTTTCTTT
TRBV19	TRBD2	few	TRBJ2-3	14	CATREGGTTDTQYF	TGTGCCACACGGGAGGGCGGGACCACAGATACGCAGTATTTT
TRBV7-2	-	-	TRBJ2-7	14	CASSLEGRRYEQYF	TGTGCCAGCAGCTTAGAGGGACGCCGCTACGAGCAGTACTTC